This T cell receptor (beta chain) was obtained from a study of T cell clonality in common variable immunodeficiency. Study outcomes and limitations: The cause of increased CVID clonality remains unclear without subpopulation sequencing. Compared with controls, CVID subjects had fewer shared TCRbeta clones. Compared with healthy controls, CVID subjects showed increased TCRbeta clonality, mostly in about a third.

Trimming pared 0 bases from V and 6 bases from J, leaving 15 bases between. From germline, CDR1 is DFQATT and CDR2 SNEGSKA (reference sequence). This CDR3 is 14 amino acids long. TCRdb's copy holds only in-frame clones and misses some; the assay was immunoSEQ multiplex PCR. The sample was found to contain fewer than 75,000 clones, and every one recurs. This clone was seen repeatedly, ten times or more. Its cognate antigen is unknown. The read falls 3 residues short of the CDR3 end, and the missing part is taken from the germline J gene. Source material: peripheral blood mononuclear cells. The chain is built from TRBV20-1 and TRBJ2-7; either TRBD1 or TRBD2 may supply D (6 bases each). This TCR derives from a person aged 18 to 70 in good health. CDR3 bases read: TGCAGTGCTAGAGATGCGGGACACCCCCTCGAG. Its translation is CSARDAGHPLE. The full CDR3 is CSARDAGHPLEQYF.